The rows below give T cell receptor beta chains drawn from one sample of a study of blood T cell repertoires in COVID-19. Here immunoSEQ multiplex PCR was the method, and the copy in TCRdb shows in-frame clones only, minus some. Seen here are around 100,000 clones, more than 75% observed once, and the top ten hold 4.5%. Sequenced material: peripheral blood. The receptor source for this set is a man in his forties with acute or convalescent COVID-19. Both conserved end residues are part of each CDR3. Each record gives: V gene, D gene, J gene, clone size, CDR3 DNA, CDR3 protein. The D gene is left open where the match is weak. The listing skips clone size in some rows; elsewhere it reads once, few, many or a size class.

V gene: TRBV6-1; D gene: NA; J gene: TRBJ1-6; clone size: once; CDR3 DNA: TGTGCCAGCAGTGAACCCAGGTTCAGCTCCTATAATTCACCCCTCCACTTT; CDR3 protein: CASSEPRFSSYNSPLHF
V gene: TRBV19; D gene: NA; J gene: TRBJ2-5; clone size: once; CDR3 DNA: TGTGCCAGTAGTATAGGGGGGGATGGGGAGACCCAGTACTTC; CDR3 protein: CASSIGGDGETQYF
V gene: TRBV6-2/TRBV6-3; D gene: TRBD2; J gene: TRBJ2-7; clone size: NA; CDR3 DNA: TGTGCCAGCAGCTTGCGGGGGAGGGATCCCTACGAGCAGTACTTC; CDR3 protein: CASSLRGRDPYEQYF
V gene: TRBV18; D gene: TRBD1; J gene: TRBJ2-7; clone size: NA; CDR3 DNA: TGTGCCAGCTCACCCGGGGGACAGGGGGTTGGCGAGCAGTACTTC; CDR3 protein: CASSPGGQGVGEQYF
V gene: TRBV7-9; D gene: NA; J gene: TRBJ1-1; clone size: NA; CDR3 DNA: TGTGCCAGCAGCTTAGGGGTTGGGGCAGCCTGGGGGAACACTGAAGCTTTCTTT; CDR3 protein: CASSLGVGAAWGNTEAFF
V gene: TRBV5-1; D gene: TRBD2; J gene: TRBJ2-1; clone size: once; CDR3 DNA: TGCGCCAGCAGCGAGACTAGCGGGACCTACAATGAGCAGTTCTTC; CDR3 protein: CASSETSGTYNEQFF
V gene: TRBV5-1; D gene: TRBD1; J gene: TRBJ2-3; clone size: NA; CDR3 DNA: TGCGCCAGCAGCTTGGCACAGGGGAGACCAGATACGCAGTATTTT; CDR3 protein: CASSLAQGRPDTQYF
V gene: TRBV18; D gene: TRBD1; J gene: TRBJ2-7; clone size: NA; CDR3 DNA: TGTGCCAGCTCACCCAGCCGGGACAGGGGAGCCGAGCAGTACTTC; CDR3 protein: CASSPSRDRGAEQYF
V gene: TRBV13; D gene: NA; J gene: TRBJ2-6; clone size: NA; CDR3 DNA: TGTGCCAGCAGCTCTGGAGGGGATCCGGGGGCCAACGTCCTGACTTTC; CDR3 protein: CASSSGGDPGANVLTF
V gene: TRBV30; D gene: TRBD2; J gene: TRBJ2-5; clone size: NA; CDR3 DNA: TGTGCCTGGAGTGTAGAGGCGGGGGGGCCGAAGACCCAGTACTTC; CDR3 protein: CAWSVEAGGPKTQYF
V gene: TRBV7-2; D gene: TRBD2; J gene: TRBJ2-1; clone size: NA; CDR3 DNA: TGTGCCAGCAGCCCCCGGATAGCGGGGGGTCGAGAGCAGTTCTTC; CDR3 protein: CASSPRIAGGREQFF
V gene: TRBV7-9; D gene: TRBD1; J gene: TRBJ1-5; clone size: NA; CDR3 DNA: TGTGCCAGCAGCTTAGCCCCAGACAGGGGAGATCAGCCCCAGCATTTT; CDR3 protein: CASSLAPDRGDQPQHF
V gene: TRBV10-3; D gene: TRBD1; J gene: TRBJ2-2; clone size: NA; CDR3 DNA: TGTGCCATCAGTGAGTCGACGGCCCGACAGGGAACCGGGGAGCTGTTTTTT; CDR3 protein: CAISESTARQGTGELFF
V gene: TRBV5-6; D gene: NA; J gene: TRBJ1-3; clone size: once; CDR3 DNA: TGTGCCAGCAGCTCCAGCGGGTCCACCCTGACCATATATTTT; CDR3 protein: CASSSSGSTLTIYF
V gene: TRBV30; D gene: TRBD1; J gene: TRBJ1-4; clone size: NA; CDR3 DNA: TGTGCCTGGAGTGAAGGGTGGACAGGGGATGAAAAACTGTTTTTT; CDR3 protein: CAWSEGWTGDEKLFF
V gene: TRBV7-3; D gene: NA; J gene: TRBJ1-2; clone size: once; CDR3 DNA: TGTGCCAGCAGCTTCCAGGGGACAACTCCTGATAGCTACACCTTC; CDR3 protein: CASSFQGTTPDSYTF
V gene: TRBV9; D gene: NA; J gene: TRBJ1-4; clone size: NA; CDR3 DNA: TGTGCCAGCAGCCCCAGCACAGATCATGATGAAAAACTGTTTTTT; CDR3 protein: CASSPSTDHDEKLFF
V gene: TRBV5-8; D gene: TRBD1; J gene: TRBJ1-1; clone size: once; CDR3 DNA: TGTGCCAGCAGCTTCCTCCGGGACAGGGTTACTGAAGCTTTCTTT; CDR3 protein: CASSFLRDRVTEAFF
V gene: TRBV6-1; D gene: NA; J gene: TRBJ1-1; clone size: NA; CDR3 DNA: TGTGCCAGCAGTGAACGTCCGAACAGGGAGTGGGCTTTCTTT; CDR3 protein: CASSERPNREWAFF
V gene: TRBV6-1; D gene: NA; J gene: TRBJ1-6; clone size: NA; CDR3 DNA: TGTGCCAGCAGTGAAGGGGTAGCGGGGACGGGGGGTTCACCCCTCCACTTT; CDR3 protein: CASSEGVAGTGGSPLHF
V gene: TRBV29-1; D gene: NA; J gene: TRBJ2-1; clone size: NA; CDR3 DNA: TGCAGCGTTGAAGACGGGCTGCGAGCGGTGGATGAGCAGTTCTTC; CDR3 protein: CSVEDGLRAVDEQFF
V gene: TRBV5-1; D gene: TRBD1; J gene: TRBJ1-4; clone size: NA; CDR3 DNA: TGCGCCAGCAGCCCCAGACAGGGAGGTAGAGAAAAACTGTTTTTT; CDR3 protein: CASSPRQGGREKLFF
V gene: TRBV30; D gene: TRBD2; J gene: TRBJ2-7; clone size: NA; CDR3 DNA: TGTGCCTGGAGTGGACTAGCGGGAGTGTACTTC; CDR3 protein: CAWSGLAGVYF
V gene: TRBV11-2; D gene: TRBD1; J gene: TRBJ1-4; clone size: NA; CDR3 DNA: TGTGCCAGCAGCTCAACCCCCGACAGGGTCAGAGAAAAACTGTTTTTT; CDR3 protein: CASSSTPDRVREKLFF
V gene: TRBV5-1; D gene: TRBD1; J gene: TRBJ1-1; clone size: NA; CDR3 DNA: TGCGCCAGCAGCTTAGGACAGGGCGGAATAATGAACACTGAAGCTTTCTTT; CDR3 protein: CASSLGQGGIMNTEAFF
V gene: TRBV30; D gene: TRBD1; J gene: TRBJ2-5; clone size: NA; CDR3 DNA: TGTGCCTGGAGTGTACAGGGGGTTCCAGAGACCCAGTACTTC; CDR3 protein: CAWSVQGVPETQYF
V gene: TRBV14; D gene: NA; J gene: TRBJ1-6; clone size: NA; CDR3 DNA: TGTGCCAGCAGCCAAGTGTTGAGTGAGACTGGGTATAATTCACCCCTCCACTTT; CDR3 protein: CASSQVLSETGYNSPLHF
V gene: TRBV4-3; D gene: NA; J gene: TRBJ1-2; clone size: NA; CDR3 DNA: TGCGCCAGCAGCCGATACAGGGAAGGCTATGGCTACACCTTC; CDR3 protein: CASSRYREGYGYTF
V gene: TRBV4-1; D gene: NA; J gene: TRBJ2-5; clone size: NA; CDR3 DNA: TGCGCCAGCAGCCAAGGTTCAGGGGACCAAGAGACCCAGTACTTC; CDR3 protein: CASSQGSGDQETQYF
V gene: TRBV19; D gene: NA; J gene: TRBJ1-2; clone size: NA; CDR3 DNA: TGTGCCAGTAGTATCGCGACGGGGGGCTACACCTTC; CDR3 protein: CASSIATGGYTF
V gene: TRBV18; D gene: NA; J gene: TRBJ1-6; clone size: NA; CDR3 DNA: TGTGCCAGCTCACCCAGCGGGGGGAATTCACCCCTCCACTTT; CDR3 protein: CASSPSGGNSPLHF
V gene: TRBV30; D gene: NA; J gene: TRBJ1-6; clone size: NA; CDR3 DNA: TGTGCCTGGAGTAGGCCGTTCGGCGGACTGAGCTCCTATAATTCACCCCTCCACTTT; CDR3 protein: CAWSRPFGGLSSYNSPLHF
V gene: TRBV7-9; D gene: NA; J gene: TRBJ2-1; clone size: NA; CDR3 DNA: TGTGCCAGCAGCTTAGGTGATCGGACTTGGATGCAAGGTGAGCAGTTCTTC; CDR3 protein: CASSLGDRTWMQGEQFF
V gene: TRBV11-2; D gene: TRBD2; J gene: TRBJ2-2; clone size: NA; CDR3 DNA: TGTGCCAGCAGCTTAAGGCCTTCTAGCGGGGGGAGCACCGGGGAGCTGTTTTTT; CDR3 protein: CASSLRPSSGGSTGELFF
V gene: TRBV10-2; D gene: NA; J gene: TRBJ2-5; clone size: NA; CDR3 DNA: TGCGCCAGCAGTGAGGAATGGGGGCCCCAAGAGACCCAGTACTTC; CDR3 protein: CASSEEWGPQETQYF
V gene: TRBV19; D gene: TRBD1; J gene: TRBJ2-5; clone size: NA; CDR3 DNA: TGTGCCAGTAGTCCGGGGACAGTACAAGAGACCCAGTACTTC; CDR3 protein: CASSPGTVQETQYF
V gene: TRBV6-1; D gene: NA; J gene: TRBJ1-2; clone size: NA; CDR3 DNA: TGTGCCAGCAGTGCCATTGAGGTCTACCTTTTTTACTATGGCTACACCTTC; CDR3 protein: CASSAIEVYLFYYGYTF
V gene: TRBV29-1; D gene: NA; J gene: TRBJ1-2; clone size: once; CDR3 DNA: TGCAGCGTTCCCAGATCTAACTATGGCTACACCTTC; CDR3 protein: CSVPRSNYGYTF
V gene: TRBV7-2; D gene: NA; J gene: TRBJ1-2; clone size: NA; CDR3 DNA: TGTGCCAGCAGCGGAACAGGCTGGGGCTACACCTTC; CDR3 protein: CASSGTGWGYTF
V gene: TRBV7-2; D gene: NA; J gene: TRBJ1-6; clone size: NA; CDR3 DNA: TGTGCCAGCAGCTTAGCAGGGGAAAATTCACCCCTCCACTTT; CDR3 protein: CASSLAGENSPLHF
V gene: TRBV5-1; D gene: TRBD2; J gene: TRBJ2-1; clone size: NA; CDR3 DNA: TGCGCCAGCAGCTTGGCCGTGGCGGGAGTTAGCAATGAGCAGTTCTTC; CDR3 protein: CASSLAVAGVSNEQFF
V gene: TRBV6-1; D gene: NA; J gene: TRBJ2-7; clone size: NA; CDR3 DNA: TGTGCCAGCAGTGAAGCGGGCGGACTTTCCTACGAGCAGTACTTC; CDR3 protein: CASSEAGGLSYEQYF
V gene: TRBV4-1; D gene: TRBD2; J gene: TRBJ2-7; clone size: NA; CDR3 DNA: TGCGCCAGCAGCCAAGTATGGAGGGAGGGCTACGAGCAGTACTTC; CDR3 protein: CASSQVWREGYEQYF
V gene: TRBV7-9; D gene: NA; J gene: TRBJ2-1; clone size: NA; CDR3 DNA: TGTGCCAGCAGCTTAGTGGCGGGGGCCTCTGGCCCGGGTTACAATGAGCAGTTCTTC; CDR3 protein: CASSLVAGASGPGYNEQFF
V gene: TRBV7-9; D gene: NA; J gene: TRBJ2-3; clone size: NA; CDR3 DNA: TGTGCCAGCGGCGGACAGACAACAGATACGCAGTATTTT; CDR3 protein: CASGGQTTDTQYF
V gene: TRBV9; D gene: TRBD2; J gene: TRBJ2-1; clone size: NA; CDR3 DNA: TGTGCCAGCAGTGCTAATAGCGGGAGTTACAATGAGCAGTTCTTC; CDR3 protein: CASSANSGSYNEQFF
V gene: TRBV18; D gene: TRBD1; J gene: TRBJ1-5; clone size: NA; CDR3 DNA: TGTGCCAGCTCACCGACAACAGGGGGTCAGCCCCAGCATTTT; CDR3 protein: CASSPTTGGQPQHF
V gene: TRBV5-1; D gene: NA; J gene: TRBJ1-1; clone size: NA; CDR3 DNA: TGCGCCAGCAGCAGTCGGGAGGGGGACACTGAAGCTTTCTTT; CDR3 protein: CASSSREGDTEAFF
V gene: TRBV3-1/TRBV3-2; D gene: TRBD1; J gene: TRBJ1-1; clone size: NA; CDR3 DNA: TGTGCCAGCAGCCAATCTCTGGGACAGGGTACTGAAGCTTTCTTT; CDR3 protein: CASSQSLGQGTEAFF